Below are 10 T cell receptor beta chains sequenced from a single sample in a study of Ad26.COV2.S vaccination and SARS-CoV-2 variants. This table comes from immunoSEQ multiplex PCR, and its TCRdb copy is limited to in-frame clones, with some not included. The top ten clones hold about a sixth of a sample with 87,000 or so clones, more than 70% of them seen once. Sequenced here: peripheral blood, sampled after recovery from COVID-19. The receptors were sampled from a human donor who had recovered from COVID-19.

The chain links TRBV25-1 to TRBJ2-7; unclear D gene. CDR1 and CDR2 (germline): MGHDK, SYGVNS. This CDR3 is 11 amino acids long. The germline V and J ends were trimmed by 8 bases and 1 base, with 6 bases remaining between them. This chain's CDR3 is CASGLSYEQYF. The CDR3 nucleotides are TGTGCCAGCGGGTTATCCTACGAGCAGTACTTC.

This clone was seen only a few times. The chain couples TRBV11-3 to TRBJ2-5, with D hard to call. The CDR3 is 17 amino acids. The germline CDR1 and CDR2 sequences are SGHNT and YENEEA. V was cut by 1 base and J by 5 bases, with 20 bases left in between. The CDR3 coding sequence is TGTGCCAGCAGCTTAGGCGCCTCCCAGGCTGGGATGGAGACCCAGTACTTC. Translated, it gives CASSLGASQAGMETQYF.

The chain recombines TRBV12-5 with TRBJ2-5; 16 bases agree with TRBD2. The CDR3 loop spans 18 amino acids. J lost 3 bases, V lost 4 bases, and 8 bases had no gene match. Germline V CDR1 and CDR2: LGHNT, FRNRAP. The CDR3: CASGSGTSGRVGEETQYF. In DNA form, the CDR3 reads TGTGCTAGTGGTTCCGGGACTAGCGGGAGGGTTGGGGAAGAGACCCAGTACTTC.

This clone was observed once. The chain has TRBV3-1 (or the pseudogene TRBV3-2) and TRBJ2-7; 12 positions match TRBD2. This CDR3 has 21 residues. Germline V gene sequence: CDR1 LGHDT, CDR2 YNNKEL (reference sequence). The V gene end was trimmed by 4 bases and the J gene end by 2 bases; junction bases not matched to a gene: 21. The CDR3 DNA sequence: TGTGCCAGCAGCCGCCCACCCGCCCTCGGACTAGCGGGGATCCAAACCTACGAGCAGTACTTC. The encoded protein is CASSRPPALGLAGIQTYEQYF.

This clone was recorded a few times. The chain employs TRBV5-1 and TRBJ1-2; 9 nucleotides match TRBD1. V shed 3 bases and J 11 bases; nucleotides not matched to a gene: 5. The CDR3 loop spans 12 amino acids. Germline V gene sequence: CDR1 SGHRS, CDR2 YFSETQ. CDR3 coding DNA: TGCGCCAGCAGCTCCACAGGGGGCGGGTACACCTTC. This gives the protein CASSSTGGGYTF.

The V gene is TRBV4-3, the J gene TRBJ2-1, with 9 bases identical to TRBD2. CDR1 is LGHNA, CDR2 YSLEER, per germline. J lost 12 bases, V lost 2 bases, and 17 bases had no gene match. CDR3 size: 17 residues. CDR3 loop: CASSQQTGTSSGAGQFF. CDR3 DNA sequence: TGCGCCAGCAGCCAACAAACCGGGACTAGCAGTGGTGCGGGGCAGTTCTTC.

The J gene is TRBJ2-3, the V gene TRBV9, with D unclear. Trimming cost V 0 bases and J 3 bases, with 5 bases left between them. The CDR3 has 13 residues. CDR1 and CDR2 (germline): SGDLS, YYNGEE. The CDR3 bases are TGTGCCAGCAGCGTAGGCATAACAGATACGCAGTATTTT. It yields the protein CASSVGITDTQYF.

V usage is TRBV20-1 and J usage is TRBJ2-5, with D possibly being TRBD2 (6 bases). V shed 3 bases and J shed 6 bases, with 8 bases lying between them. Germline values: CDR1 DFQATT, CDR2 SNEGSKA (reference sequence). The CDR3 contains 11 residues. The CDR3 sequence: CSASLAKTQYF. The CDR3 DNA reads as TGCAGTGCTAGCCTAGCGAAGACCCAGTACTTC.

The rearrangement uses TRBV4-1 and TRBJ1-1; D may be TRBD1 (5 bases). CDR1 is MGHRA and CDR2 is YSYEKL in the germline V gene. V lost 0 bases, J lost 1 base, and 12 bases lay in between. The CDR3 has 16 amino acids. In DNA, the CDR3 is TGCGCCAGCAGCCAAGATCGGGGCAGTACGAACACTGAAGCTTTCTTT. Protein: CASSQDRGSTNTEAFF.

Only a few counts were recorded for this clone. The sample contains more than one DNA sequence encoding this CDR3. The J gene is TRBJ1-1, the V gene TRBV9; tentative D call: TRBD1 (5 bases). Per germline, CDR1 SGDLS and CDR2 YYNGEE. The CDR3 totals 15 residues. Trimming stripped 4 bases from V and 1 base from J, with 14 bases between. CDR3 bases: TGTGCCAGCAGCCCTCGGGGAACAGGGAACACTGAAGCTTTCTTT. Protein sequence: CASSPRGTGNTEAFF.